This T cell receptor (beta chain) was obtained from a study of T-cell reconstitution after alpha-beta-depleted transplantation in children. Overall study findings and caveats: Alpha-beta T cells about two months after transplant reportedly derived from several hundred expanded graft clones. Some patients' high day-60 TCRbeta diversity was traced to surviving recipient T cells and thymic progenitors. By one year post-transplant, T-cell counts and diversity largely arose from T cells that were newly produced.

There are many counts of this clonotype. Its matching antigen is unknown. From germline, CDR1 is DFQATT and CDR2 SNEGSKA (reference sequence). Unmatched junction bases numbered 5, after V lost 0 bases and J lost 1 base. This CDR3 is built from 15 residues. Construction of the TCRbeta library involved unique molecular identifiers. TCRdb fed the PCR reads into MiXCR, producing one record per CDR3 protein. The sample has 600,000 to 700,000 distinct CDR3 sequences, 10% to 15% seen once. The receptor's source is a girl aged 2-10 years with congenital amegakaryocytic thrombocytopenia, due to receive a stem cell transplant. The gene calls are TRBV20-1 and TRBJ2-7; 8 bases are a match to TRBD2. The material was PBMCs, obtained before TCRalphabeta/CD19-depleted stem cell transplant. The CDR3 DNA is TGCAGTGCTAGAGATTGGCGGGAGGTTTCCTACGAGCAGTACTTC. Protein sequence: CSARDWREVSYEQYF.